This T cell receptor (beta chain) was captured in a study of CD8 T cell repertoires and HIV-1 epitope variants. Study overall: An approximately eleven-day culture received IL-2, IL-7 and IL-15 on days 3 and 7.

Clones were read by immunoSEQ multiplex PCR, and TCRdb kept only the in-frame ones, dropping some. The sample shows about 1,100 clones, 68% of them seen only once. As concerns this clone: Its target is not known.

The sample consisted of cultured CD8+ T cells derived from PBMCs. This clonotype originated in a male donor with HIV.

The CDR3 spells CAWSDRNEQFF. The CDR3 nucleotides are TGTGCCTGGAGTGACAGGAATGAGCAGTTCTTC. V gene TRBV30 combines with J gene TRBJ2-1; perhaps TRBD1 as D (5 bases). The CDR3 consists of 11 residues. V gave up 1 base and J gave up 7 bases, with 5 bases separating them. Germline-derived CDR1 and CDR2 are GTSNPN and SVGIG (reference sequence).